One and the same sample provided the 29 T cell receptor beta chains below, sequenced in a study of T cells in Graves' hyperthyroidism and ophthalmopathy. The CDR3 regions of TCR beta were amplified from RNA transcripts. TCR CDR3 regions were first amplified by RT-PCR with HTBI primers. In TCRdb, the multiplex PCR reads were re-called with MiXCR into one record per CDR3 protein. The sample has over 500,000 distinct CDR3 sequences, roughly 17% seen once. The material sequenced was blood. The origin of the receptors is a woman aged 18-29 years with Graves' ophthalmopathy.

This sequence joins TRBV5-8 and TRBJ1-1; D gene unclear. The V gene's germline CDR1 is SGHTS and CDR2 YDEGEE. V was trimmed by 4 bases and J by 0 bases, leaving 13 bases between them. The CDR3 is 15 residues long. The DNA for the CDR3 is TGTGCCAGCAGCCCCAGACGTCTGATGAACACTGAAGCTTTCTTT. The encoded protein is CASSPRRLMNTEAFF.

This clonotype was observed many times. This rearrangement joins TRBV6-1 to TRBJ2-7, with a tentative D call TRBD1 (6 bases). Germline assignment: CDR1 MNHNS and CDR2 SASEGT. This CDR3 is built from 14 residues. V lost 5 bases and J 1 base, leaving 12 bases between the germline ends. The CDR3: CASSSQGWSYEQYF. CDR3 DNA sequence: TGTGCCAGCAGTTCCCAGGGGTGGTCCTACGAGCAGTACTTC.

This clonotype was seen more than once but under ten times. J is TRBJ1-1 and V is TRBV14; 10 nucleotides agree with TRBD1. V gave up 4 bases and J gave up 3 bases; unmatched junction bases: 8. Germline CDR1 reads SGHDN; CDR2 reads FVKESK. CDR3 length equals 16 residues. The CDR3 reads CASSPARQGADTEAFF. CDR3 coding DNA: TGTGCCAGCAGCCCGGCCAGACAGGGGGCAGACACTGAAGCTTTCTTT. Together with reference TRBV14 and TRBJ1-1, the CDR3 gives the full variable domain: EAGVTQFPSHSVIEKGQTVTLRCDPISGHDNLYWYRRVMGKEIKFLLHFVKESKQDESGMPNNRFLAERTGGTYSTLKVQPAELEDSGVYFCASSPARQGADTEAFFGQGTRLTVV.

This clonotype was seen repeatedly, ten times or more. The chain carries TRBV9 and TRBJ2-1; no clear D gene. Per the germline V gene, CDR1 is SGDLS and CDR2 is YYNGEE. V was pared by 3 bases and J by 6 bases, with 7 bases between. The CDR3 consists of 12 residues. DNA of the CDR3: TGTGCCAGCAGCGCCGACCCCAATGAGCAGTTCTTC. It is translated as CASSADPNEQFF.

The V gene is TRBV30, the J gene TRBJ1-3; D uncertain. The CDR3 spans 14 residues. V lost 4 bases, J lost 1 base, and 11 bases lay in between. The germline CDR1 and CDR2 sequences are GTSNPN and SVGIG (reference sequence). The chain's CDR3 is CAWKIKRSGNTIYF. For the CDR3, the DNA is TGTGCCTGGAAGATCAAGCGTTCTGGAAACACCATATATTTT.

This clonotype was counted ten times or more. The chain recombines TRBV6-1 with TRBJ1-1, with 9 bases aligning to TRBD1. After removal of 2 bases from V and 3 bases from J, the junction contained 7 bases not matched to a gene. CDR3 length: 16 amino acids. Germline V lookup: CDR1 MNHNS, CDR2 SASEGT. The CDR3 loop reads CASSERTGGIDTEAFF. For the CDR3, the DNA is TGTGCCAGCAGTGAAAGAACAGGGGGCATAGACACTGAAGCTTTCTTT.

There are many counts of this clonotype. The chain carries TRBV6-1 and TRBJ2-6; D possibly matches TRBD1 or TRBD2 (5 bases each). V lost 6 bases, J lost 1 base, and 10 bases lay in between. Germline V CDR1 and CDR2: MNHNS, SASEGT. CDR3 length: 15 amino acids. In DNA form, the CDR3 reads TGTGCCAGCAGCCCAGAGGGGTCTGGGGCCAACGTCCTGACTTTC. As protein: CASSPEGSGANVLTF.

The rearrangement uses TRBV7-9 and TRBJ1-6; 11 bases fit TRBD1. Germline loops: CDR1 SEHNR, CDR2 FQNEAQ (reference sequence). V was pared by 3 bases and J by 6 bases, with 13 bases of the junction left unmatched. The length of the CDR3 is 19 residues. This CDR3 is CASSLWLGQGASSNSPLHF. CDR3 bases: TGTGCCAGCAGCTTGTGGTTAGGACAGGGGGCATCGAGTAATTCACCCCTCCACTTT.

There are a few counts of this clonotype. The V gene is TRBV6-1, the J gene TRBJ1-1; TRBD1 might be the D (6 bases). This CDR3 contains 13 residues. With 8 bases removed from V and 5 bases from J, the gap between germline ends came to 15 bases. The V gene's germline CDR1 is MNHNS and CDR2 SASEGT. The DNA of the CDR3 is TGTGCCAGCTCTCGGGGGCGGGAGACTGAAGCTTTCTTT. This encodes CASSRGRETEAFF.

This clonotype was seen repeatedly, ten times or more. The rearrangement uses TRBV7-3 and TRBJ1-2, with D perhaps TRBD1 (5 bases). Germline CDR1 reads SGHTA; CDR2 reads FQGTGA. The CDR3 is made up of 14 amino acids. V was shortened by 0 bases and J by 8 bases, with 13 bases between the two germline ends. For the CDR3, the DNA is TGTGCCAGCAGCTTAACCTCAGGGAAACGGGGCTACACCTTC. Translating gives CASSLTSGKRGYTF.

The gene calls are TRBV20-1 and TRBJ1-5; a possible D gene is TRBD1 (6 bases). V was clipped by 5 bases and J by 3 bases, with 17 bases between them. The CDR3 sequence is 15 residues long. Per germline, CDR1 DFQATT and CDR2 SNEGSKA (reference sequence). The CDR3 coding sequence is TGCAGTGCTCGAAACAGGGAAGGTTACAATCAGCCCCAGCATTTT. Translated: CSARNREGYNQPQHF.

This clonotype has a count of ten or more. V usage is TRBV30 and J usage is TRBJ1-1; the D is unclear. V was cut by 8 bases and J by 5 bases, with 12 bases left in between. The CDR3 contains 11 residues. Germline CDR1 is GTSNPN and CDR2 is SVGIG (reference sequence). CDR3 nucleotide sequence: TGTGCCGCTAGCGGTGGAACTGAAGCTTTCTTT. Amino acid sequence: CAASGGTEAFF.

There are many counts of this clonotype. The V and J genes are TRBV2 and TRBJ1-4, with 7 nucleotides matching TRBD1. The CDR3 extends over 15 amino acids. Germline CDR1 reads SNHLY; CDR2 reads FYNNEI. V dropped 5 bases and J dropped 0; count of bases not matched to a gene: 3. This chain's CDR3 is CASSFDRATNEKLFF. The CDR3 bases are TGTGCCAGCAGTTTTGACAGGGCAACTAATGAAAAACTGTTTTTT.

The chain has TRBV7-9 and TRBJ1-2; 9 bases are shared with TRBD1. The CDR3 extends over 14 amino acids. Trimming cost V 6 bases and J 8 bases; bases outside gene matches: 10. The germline gives CDR1 SEHNR, CDR2 FQNEAQ (reference sequence). CDR3 in amino acids: CASSPAGQGVGYTF. The CDR3 DNA sequence: TGTGCCAGCAGTCCCGCGGGACAGGGTGTCGGCTACACCTTC.

This clonotype appeared many times. This chain links TRBV13 with TRBJ2-3; D is unclear. Per the germline V gene, CDR1 is PRHDT and CDR2 is FYEKMQ (reference sequence). There are 14 residues in the CDR3. V lost 5 bases to trimming and J lost 4 bases, with 13 bases between them. CDR3 nucleotide sequence: TGTGCCAGCAGCGCGCGTTATGGGGCAGATACGCAGTATTTT. Translation gives CASSARYGADTQYF.

In this sample, this clonotype turned up a few times. The chain has TRBV6-2 or TRBV6-3 and TRBJ2-5; either TRBD1 or TRBD2 may supply D (5 bases each). Germline V gene data show CDR1 as MNHEY and CDR2 as SVGEGT. V was pared by 0 bases and J by 1 base, with 18 bases between. The CDR3 length is 18 residues. The CDR3 loop reads CASSYSNGGGGIQETQYF. As DNA, the CDR3 is TGTGCCAGCAGTTACTCGAATGGAGGTGGGGGAATCCAAGAGACCCAGTACTTC.

A word on this clonotype: This may stem from a read error, because a much larger clone lies one nucleotide away. V gene TRBV2 combines with J gene TRBJ2-5; 8 bases fit TRBD2. Germline CDR1 SNHLY, CDR2 FYNNEI. The CDR3 has 14 amino acids. In DNA form, the CDR3 reads TGTACCAGCAGTTTAGCGGGGACCCAAGAGACCCAGTACTTC. Translating it yields CTSSLAGTQETQYF.

This clonotype was recorded many times. The rearrangement uses TRBV7-3 and TRBJ1-1; a weak D match, TRBD1 (6 bases). This CDR3 spans 16 amino acids. Germline-derived CDR1 and CDR2 are SGHTA and FQGTGA. Trimming cost V 5 bases and J 0 bases, with 16 bases left between them. The CDR3 here is CASSPRGAGMNTEAFF. For the CDR3, the DNA is TGTGCCAGCAGCCCTAGGGGGGCGGGGATGAACACTGAAGCTTTCTTT.

The chain links TRBV9 to TRBJ1-1; TRBD1 might be the D (5 bases). Per germline, CDR1 SGDLS and CDR2 YYNGEE. Deletions cut 4 bases from V and 1 base from J, with 20 bases between. The CDR3 runs to 17 residues. The CDR3 DNA reads TGTGCCAGCAGCACGAGTGGGGTTGGAAGGGGGAACACTGAAGCTTTCTTT. Protein: CASSTSGVGRGNTEAFF.

This clonotype was seen at least ten times. The chain links TRBV6-1 to TRBJ2-5; maybe TRBD2 (6 bases). V was clipped by 7 bases and J by 5 bases, with 14 bases between them. The CDR3 is 13 residues long. In germline, CDR1 is MNHNS, CDR2 SASEGT. The CDR3 DNA follows: TGTGCCAGCACGTACCGGGCGGGGGAGACCCAGTACTTC. Translating gives CASTYRAGETQYF.

This clonotype was observed many times. The chain links TRBV6-1 to TRBJ1-1; tentatively, D is TRBD1 (6 bases). Germline loops: CDR1 MNHNS, CDR2 SASEGT. The CDR3 extends over 15 amino acids. With 6 bases removed from V and 0 bases from J, the gap between germline ends came to 14 bases. This CDR3 is CASRQGGYMNTEAFF. CDR3 sequence (DNA): TGTGCCAGCAGACAGGGCGGTTACATGAACACTGAAGCTTTCTTT.

The V gene is TRBV10-3, the J gene TRBJ1-2; tentatively, D is TRBD1 (6 bases). Germline lookup yields CDR1 ENHRY and CDR2 SYGVKD. V was cut by 5 bases and J by 6 bases, with 13 bases left in between. This CDR3 is 13 amino acids long. CDR3 loop: CAISPTGPHGYTF. CDR3 sequence (DNA): TGTGCCATCAGTCCGACAGGACCTCATGGCTACACCTTC.

This clonotype came up a few times. The gene calls are TRBV10-3 and TRBJ1-1; perhaps TRBD1 as D (5 bases). The CDR3 contains 13 residues. Trimming took off 6 bases at V and 3 bases at J, with 11 bases between the two ends. Per germline, CDR1 ENHRY and CDR2 SYGVKD. The CDR3 DNA sequence: TGTGCCATCAGGCGACAGAAGGACACTGAAGCTTTCTTT. This encodes CAIRRQKDTEAFF.

The sample holds a few counts of this clonotype. The J gene is TRBJ2-7, the V gene TRBV2, with 8 bases aligning to TRBD2. The V and J ends lost 7 bases and 1 base, in that order; junction bases with no gene match: 3. The CDR3 has 13 residues. Germline lookup yields CDR1 SNHLY and CDR2 FYNNEI. The CDR3 DNA sequence: TGTGCCAGCAAGACTAGCGAGTCCTACGAGCAGTACTTC. The encoded protein is CASKTSESYEQYF.

This clonotype showed up many times. The J gene is TRBJ1-1, the V gene TRBV27; possible D gene TRBD1, 5 bases. From germline, CDR1 is MNHEY and CDR2 SMNVEV (reference sequence). V lost 4 bases, J lost 1 base, and 13 bases lay in between. This CDR3 has 15 residues. The CDR3 protein is CASSSTREQNTEAFF. The CDR3 bases are TGTGCCAGCAGTTCGACCAGGGAACAGAACACTGAAGCTTTCTTT.

The chain is built from TRBV6-2 or TRBV6-3 and TRBJ2-5, with D perhaps TRBD1 or TRBD2 (6 bases each). The V gene lost 6 bases and the J gene lost 0 bases, with 17 bases spanning the gap. The CDR3 contains 16 residues. The germline gives CDR1 MNHEY, CDR2 SVGEGT. The CDR3 DNA follows: TGTGCCAGCAGAATCAAAGGGGGGACAAACCAAGAGACCCAGTACTTC. The encoded protein is CASRIKGGTNQETQYF.

In this sample, this clonotype turned up many times. The gene calls are TRBV11-3 and TRBJ2-1; 7 positions agree with TRBD1. CDR3 size: 13 residues. The V segment lost 0 bases and the J segment 10 bases; nucleotides outside the gene matches: 3. CDR1 and CDR2 from the germline V gene are SGHNT and YENEEA. CDR3 nucleotide sequence: TGTGCCAGCAGCTTAGAACAGGGGAACGAGCAGTTCTTC. The encoded protein is CASSLEQGNEQFF.

The J gene is TRBJ2-2, the V gene TRBV28; TRBD1 aligns across 9 bases. V shed 5 bases, J shed 6 bases, and the junction held 7 bases outside the gene matches. CDR1 and CDR2 from the germline V gene are MDHEN and SYDVKM. The CDR3 runs to 15 residues. The chain's CDR3 is CASSPGTGFPGELFF. The CDR3 coding sequence is TGTGCCAGCAGTCCCGGGACAGGGTTTCCCGGGGAGCTGTTTTTT.

This sequence joins TRBV7-2 and TRBJ2-5, with 12 bases matching TRBD2. The CDR3 contains 17 residues. CDR1 is SGHTA, CDR2 FQGNSA, per germline. The ends lost 5 bases at V and 6 bases at J; junction bases unmatched: 13. CDR3 region: CASSRGTSGSPEQTQYF. The CDR3 nucleotides are TGTGCCAGCAGCCGCGGGACTAGCGGGTCCCCGGAGCAGACCCAGTACTTC.